What follows are 21 T cell receptor beta chains derived from one specimen sequenced in a study of blood T cell repertoires in COVID-19. Data came from immunoSEQ multiplex PCR; TCRdb stores just in-frame clones and leaves some out. The sample comprises roughly 390,000 clones, 85% of which are singletons, and roughly 3.6% rests with the top ten. Sequenced sample: peripheral blood. These receptor sequences come from a woman younger than 35 with acute or convalescent COVID-19.

This clone was picked up many times. The V gene is TRBV7-8, the J gene TRBJ2-1; 8 nucleotides align to TRBD1. The V gene's germline CDR1 is SGHVS and CDR2 FQNEAQ. The V gene end was trimmed by 3 bases and the J gene end by 1 base; junction bases not matched to a gene: 5. The CDR3 extends over 16 amino acids. The CDR3 reads CASSFADRGSYNEQFF. Written as DNA, the CDR3 is TGTGCCAGCAGCTTCGCCGACAGGGGATCCTACAATGAGCAGTTCTTC. The full variable domain, rest sourced from reference TRBV7-8 and TRBJ2-1, is GAGVSQSPRYKVAKRGQDVALRCDPISGHVSLFWYQQALGQGPEFLTYFQNEAQLDKSGLPSDRFFAERPEGSVSTLKIQRTQQEDSAVYLCASSFADRGSYNEQFFGPGTRLTVL.

The chain uses TRBV23-1 and TRBJ2-3; tentative D call: TRBD2 (6 bases). TRBV23-1 is identified as an open reading frame with a role that is uncertain. There are 18 residues in the CDR3. V lost 0 bases to trimming and J lost 2 bases, with 18 bases between them. The DNA of the CDR3 is TGCGCCAGCAGTCAATCACTAGCATGGCCCACCCCCACAGATACGCAGTATTTT. It yields the protein CASSQSLAWPTPTDTQYF.

Written as DNA, the CDR3 is TGTGCCACCGGCTCGCGGCATCAGCCCCAGCATTTT. Its translation is CATGSRHQPQHF. The chain joins TRBV6-5 to TRBJ1-5, with no clear D. Germline lookup yields CDR1 MNHEY and CDR2 SVGAGI. Trimming cost V 10 bases and J 5 bases, with 12 bases left between them. This CDR3 has 12 residues.

This clone turned up a few times. V is TRBV13 and J is TRBJ1-3, with a possible D match to TRBD1 (5 bases). CDR1 and CDR2 from the germline V gene are PRHDT and FYEKMQ (reference sequence). The CDR3 sequence is 16 residues long. Between the trimmed V and J ends, which lost 2 bases and 4 bases, there was a span of 15 bases. The CDR3 nucleotides are TGTGCCAGCAGCTTAAAGCGCGGGGCGAAGGGAAACACCATATATTTT. Its translation: CASSLKRGAKGNTIYF.

The chain joins TRBV5-1 to TRBJ2-1, with 7 bases matching TRBD2. CDR1 is SGHRS and CDR2 is YFSETQ in the germline V gene. Trimming took 2 bases from V and 4 from J; bases not matched to a gene: 6. CDR3 length: 15 residues. The CDR3 bases are TGCGCCAGCAGCTTAGAGGCGGGAGTTTACAATGAGCAGTTCTTC. The encoded protein is CASSLEAGVYNEQFF.

To note about this clone: One junction end disagrees with the germline gene, perhaps due to a read error. The J gene is TRBJ1-6, the V gene TRBV7-9; D is perhaps TRBD1 (6 bases). The CDR3 totals 18 residues. Germline loops: CDR1 SEHNR, CDR2 FQNEAQ (reference sequence). CDR3 DNA sequence: TGTGCCAGCAGCTCCGGGACATCCCAGAGCTCCTATAATTCACCCCCCCACTTT. It is translated as CASSSGTSQSSYNSPPHF.

J is TRBJ1-2 and V is TRBV5-6; tentatively, D is TRBD1 (6 bases). The CDR3 is made up of 12 amino acids. The V end was cut by 7 bases, the J end by 2 bases, with 9 bases between. Germline CDR1 SGHDT, CDR2 YYEEEE. For the CDR3, the DNA is TGTGCCAGCTCCACAGGGAACTATGGCTACACCTTC. Its translation is CASSTGNYGYTF.

Comment on this clone: At the DNA level, this CDR3 is encoded by other sequences in the same sample as well. This chain joins TRBV11-2 and TRBJ2-5; D may be TRBD1 (5 bases). The CDR3 loop spans 14 amino acids. Trimming shortened V by 0 bases and J by 5 bases, and 10 bases separated the two germline ends. Germline V gene sequence: CDR1 SGHAT, CDR2 FQNNGV. The CDR3 DNA reads as TGTGCCAGCAGCTTAGACAGGGCTGGGGAGACCCAGTACTTC. It translates to CASSLDRAGETQYF. Together with reference TRBV11-2 and TRBJ2-5, the CDR3 gives the full variable domain: EAGVAQSPRYKIIEKRQSVAFWCNPISGHATLYWYQQILGQGPKLLIQFQNNGVVDDSQLPKDRFSAERLKGVDSTLKIQPAKLEDSAVYLCASSLDRAGETQYFGPGTRLLVL.

Notes on this clone: Because the CDR3 is missing its conserved closing phenylalanine or tryptophan, this is likely a read error. No DNA is shown, since the ends of the CDR3 on it are uncertain; the CDR3 is the one TCRdb lists. This chain joins TRBV4-1 and TRBJ2-7; the tabulated D call, TRBD2, remains unverified against the DNA. Germline V CDR1 and CDR2: MGHRA, YSYEKL. Inclusive of both ends, the CDR3 amounts to 13 amino acids. The CDR3: CASSQDLLAGLHL.

V is TRBV3-1 (or the pseudogene TRBV3-2) and J is TRBJ1-6; D unclear. From germline, CDR1 is LGHDT and CDR2 YNNKEL (reference sequence). Trimming cost V 4 bases and J 9 bases, with 7 bases left between them. There are 12 residues in the CDR3. Here the CDR3 DNA reads TGTGCCAGCAGCCCTCCGGGTTCACCCCTCCACTTT. Amino acid sequence: CASSPPGSPLHF.

This clone has only one observation. The chain has TRBV24-1 and TRBJ1-2; 9 nucleotides line up with TRBD1. V was clipped by 4 bases and J by 4 bases; unmatched bases: 3. This CDR3 has 14 residues. Looked up from germline, CDR1 is KGHDR and CDR2 is SFDVKD. The DNA for the CDR3 is TGTGCCACCAGTGAGAGGGACAGGGTCTATGGCTACACCTTC. Translating gives CATSERDRVYGYTF.

The chain carries TRBV7-6 and TRBJ2-1; the match to TRBD2 covers 12 bases. Germline V gene lookup returns CDR1 SGHVS and CDR2 FNYEAQ. The CDR3 extends over 18 amino acids. V gave up 1 base and J gave up 1 base; unmatched junction bases: 5. CDR3 sequence reads: CASSLVTSGSRSYNEQFF. Written as DNA, the CDR3 is TGTGCCAGCAGCTTAGTGACTAGCGGGAGTAGATCCTACAATGAGCAGTTCTTC.

V and J are TRBV9 and TRBJ1-1; D may be TRBD1 (6 bases). Germline V CDR1 and CDR2: SGDLS, YYNGEE. There are 15 residues in the CDR3. The V and J ends lost 0 bases and 1 base respectively, with 10 bases between them. DNA of the CDR3: TGTGCCAGCAGCGTAGGCTTGGGACAGAACACTGAAGCTTTCTTT. Its translation: CASSVGLGQNTEAFF. Full variable domain (outside the CDR3, taken from reference TRBV9 and TRBJ1-1): DSGVTQTPKHLITATGQRVTLRCSPRSGDLSVYWYQQSLDQGLQFLIQYYNGEERAKGNILERFSAQQFPDLHSELNLSSLELGDSALYFCASSVGLGQNTEAFFGQGTRLTVV.

This chain uses TRBV5-1 with TRBJ1-1; D perhaps matches TRBD1 (5 bases). Germline CDR1 SGHRS, CDR2 YFSETQ. V lost 4 bases and J 1 base, leaving 14 bases between the germline ends. The CDR3 contains 15 residues. CDR3 coding DNA: TGCGCCAGCAGCGGACCGGACACAACGAACACTGAAGCTTTCTTT. Translation gives CASSGPDTTNTEAFF.

The rearrangement links TRBV5-1 to TRBJ2-3; no clear D gene. The germline V gene encodes CDR1 SGHRS and CDR2 YFSETQ. V was trimmed by 4 bases and J by 10 bases, leaving 13 bases between them. The CDR3 sequence is 12 residues long. CDR3 DNA: TGCGCCAGCAGCCCACACACGTTGGCGCAGTATTTT. Translating it yields CASSPHTLAQYF.

V is TRBV5-8 and J is TRBJ1-1; D is unclear. CDR1 SGHTS and CDR2 YDEGEE come from the germline V gene. This CDR3 has 13 residues. V was cut by 3 bases and J by 2 bases, with 8 bases left in between. The CDR3 DNA follows: TGTGCCAGCAGCTCGACATATAACACTGAAGCTTTCTTT. It encodes CASSSTYNTEAFF. The full variable domain, completed using reference TRBV5-8 and TRBJ1-1, is EAGVTQSPTHLIKTRGQQATLRCSPISGHTSVYWYQQALGLGLQFLLWYDEGEERNRGNFPPRFSGRQFPNYSSELNVNALELEDSALYLCASSSTYNTEAFFGQGTRLTVV.

CDR3 nucleotide sequence: TGTGCCAGCAGCTTATCACAGGCCTATGGCTACACCTTC. Protein: CASSLSQAYGYTF. J is TRBJ1-2 and V is TRBV7-2, with D possibly matching TRBD1 (5 bases). The CDR3 length is 13 residues. Germline assignment: CDR1 SGHTA and CDR2 FQGNSA. Between the trimmed V and J ends, which lost 2 bases and 4 bases, there was a span of 8 bases.

The J gene is TRBJ1-2, the V gene TRBV5-1, with 12 positions matching TRBD1. CDR1 and CDR2 (germline): SGHRS, YFSETQ. Trimming cost V 7 bases and J 6 bases; bases outside gene matches: 13. The CDR3 consists of 16 residues. The CDR3 here is CASGTGTGGDINGYTF. Here the CDR3 DNA reads TGCGCCAGCGGAACCGGGACAGGGGGCGATATTAATGGCTACACCTTC. Looking up the rest from reference TRBV5-1 and TRBJ1-2 gives the full variable domain: KAGVTQTPRYLIKTRGQQVTLSCSPISGHRSVSWYQQTPGQGLQFLFEYFSETQRNKGNFPGRFSGRQFSNSRSEMNVSTLELGDSALYLCASGTGTGGDINGYTFGSGTRLTVV.

This clone has a single count. The chain joins TRBV5-1 to TRBJ1-3, with a weak D call TRBD1 (5 bases). Germline-derived CDR1 and CDR2 are SGHRS and YFSETQ. V shed 0 bases and J shed 4 bases, with 14 bases lying between them. The CDR3 length is 16 residues. CDR3 loop: CASSLGGGEAGNTIYF. CDR3 DNA: TGCGCCAGCAGCTTGGGAGGAGGGGAGGCAGGAAACACCATATATTTT. Full variable domain (missing parts from reference TRBV5-1 and TRBJ1-3): KAGVTQTPRYLIKTRGQQVTLSCSPISGHRSVSWYQQTPGQGLQFLFEYFSETQRNKGNFPGRFSGRQFSNSRSEMNVSTLELGDSALYLCASSLGGGEAGNTIYFGEGSWLTVV.

The rearrangement uses TRBV29-1 and TRBJ1-1; D possibly corresponds to TRBD1 (6 bases). The CDR3 runs 13 residues. CDR1 is SQVTM and CDR2 is ANQGSEA in the germline V gene. V lost 0 bases and J 3 bases, leaving 8 bases between the germline ends. The DNA of the CDR3 is TGCAGCGTTGAAGATACAGGGCACACTGAAGCTTTCTTT. This encodes CSVEDTGHTEAFF. The entire variable domain, with the rest obtained from reference TRBV29-1 and TRBJ1-1, is as follows: SAVISQKPSRDICQRGTSLTIQCQVDSQVTMMFWYRQQPGQSLTLIATANQGSEATYESGFVIDKFPISRPNLTFSTLTVSNMSPEDSSIYLCSVEDTGHTEAFFGQGTRLTVV.

The rearrangement links TRBV18 to TRBJ1-2; 12 positions match TRBD1. V shed 2 bases, J shed 4 bases, and the junction held 2 bases outside the gene matches. Per germline, CDR1 KGHSH and CDR2 LQKENI. This CDR3 has 15 amino acids. The CDR3 sequence is CASSPGTGGGYGYTF. The CDR3 DNA is TGTGCCAGCTCACCAGGGACAGGGGGCGGCTATGGCTACACCTTC. Variable domain in full (rest from reference TRBV18 and TRBJ1-2): NAGVMQNPRHLVRRRGQEARLRCSPMKGHSHVYWYRQLPEEGLKFMVYLQKENIIDESGMPKERFSAEFPKEGPSILRIQQVVRGDSAAYFCASSPGTGGGYGYTFGSGTRLTVV.